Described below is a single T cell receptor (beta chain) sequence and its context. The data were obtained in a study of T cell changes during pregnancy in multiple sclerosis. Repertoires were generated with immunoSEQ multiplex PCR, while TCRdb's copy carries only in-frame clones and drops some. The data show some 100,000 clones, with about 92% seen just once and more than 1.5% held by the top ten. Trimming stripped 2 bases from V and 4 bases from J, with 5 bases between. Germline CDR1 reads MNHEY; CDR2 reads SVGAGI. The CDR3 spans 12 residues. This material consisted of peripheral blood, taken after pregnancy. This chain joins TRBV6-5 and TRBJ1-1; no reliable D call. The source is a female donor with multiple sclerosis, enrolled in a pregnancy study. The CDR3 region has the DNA TGTGCCAGCAGTTACACCGGCACTGAAGCTTTCTTT. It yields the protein CASSYTGTEAFF.